The entry below gives a single T cell receptor beta chain sequence along with its context. Its target is not known. These data originate in a study of identical twins. MiXCR, applied by TCRdb to the 5' RACE reads, yields one record per CDR3 protein. Counted here are hundreds of thousands of distinct CDR3 sequences, 15% to 20% occurring once; the ten biggest clones make up around 13%. The V gene's germline CDR1 is SGHRS and CDR2 YFSETQ. Trimming cost V 4 bases and J 2 bases; bases outside gene matches: 9. This CDR3 region has 15 residues. Study-level results: There was more out-of-frame TCR alpha sharing in monozygotic twins than models estimated. Compared with unrelated sharing, twin-shared out-of-frame alpha sequences had more low-probability sequences.

These data were also filed under a second study, of T cells expressing NK-cell markers.

The TCR comes from a woman aged 18-29 years in good health. The V gene is TRBV5-1, the J gene TRBJ2-7, with TRBD2 matching 7 bases. Sequencing was performed on PBMCs. The CDR3 DNA sequence: TGCGCCAGCAGCCTCGGGAGGACCCCGGCCTACGAGCAGTACTTC. Translated: CASSLGRTPAYEQYF.